This T cell receptor beta chain was identified in a study of blood T cell repertoires in COVID-19. In the study overall: Sample material is recorded as cDNA or gDNA derived from T cells, B-cell-depleted T cells, or PBMCs.

Clones were sequenced by immunoSEQ multiplex PCR, and TCRdb holds only the in-frame ones, with some missing. The sample contains over 250,000 clones, under 90% of which appear only once. The CDR3 consists of 16 residues. The sample was PBMCs or T cells enriched from blood (not recorded which). The receptor was isolated from a woman aged 60-75 years who had recovered from COVID-19. This chain uses TRBV21-1 with TRBJ2-7; the D segment call TRBD2 is taken from the table without a DNA check. TRBV21-1 is deemed a pseudogene. The CDR3 protein is CASSKDQREGIDEQYF. CDR3 sequence (DNA): TGTGCCAGCAGCAAAGATCAGCGGGAGGGCATCGACGAGCAGTACTTC.